These 29 T cell receptor beta chains were all obtained from the same sample, sequenced in a study of blood T cell repertoires in COVID-19. The assay was immunoSEQ multiplex PCR, and TCRdb's table has in-frame clones only and misses some. The data hold roughly 140,000 clones, with more than 70% observed a single time. The sequenced sample was peripheral blood. These receptors were obtained from a human donor in a cohort sampled during active COVID-19.

The V call is TRBV3-1 (or the pseudogene TRBV3-2), the J call TRBJ2-3; 8 bases are a match to TRBD2. Germline assignment: CDR1 LGHDT and CDR2 YNNKEL (reference sequence). The V and J ends lost 4 bases and 0 bases, in that order; junction bases with no gene match: 18. This CDR3 region has 20 residues. CDR3 residues: CASSPSTGGGPIASTDTQYF. CDR3 bases: TGTGCCAGCAGCCCTTCCACGGGGGGGGGACCCATCGCTAGCACAGATACGCAGTATTTT.

The CDR3 sequence: CASRITAFYEAFF. The CDR3 DNA reads as TGTGCCAGCAGGATTACAGCTTTTTATGAAGCTTTCTTT. The chain recombines TRBV27 with TRBJ1-1; D is uncertain. The CDR3 consists of 13 residues. CDR1 and CDR2 from the germline V gene are MNHEY and SMNVEV (reference sequence). Trimming cost V 6 bases and J 7 bases, with 15 bases left between them.

The V and J genes are TRBV12-3 or TRBV12-4 and TRBJ1-2; weak D call: TRBD1 (6 bases). The CDR3 is 12 amino acids. The V end lost 6 bases, the J end lost 4 bases, and 9 bases lay between the germline ends. The CDR3 nucleotides read TGTGCCAGCAGCCGGGACACCTATGGCTACACCTTC. This codes for CASSRDTYGYTF.

The chain combines TRBV6-5 with TRBJ1-2; D not resolved. The CDR3 loop spans 15 amino acids. Trimming left V 6 bases short and J 3 bases short, with 17 bases between. Germline V lookup: CDR1 MNHEY, CDR2 SVGAGI. CDR3 DNA sequence: TGTGCCAGCAGCGATGTCAGAACAGCTTACTATGGCTACACCTTC. This encodes CASSDVRTAYYGYTF.

The V gene is TRBV7-3, the J gene TRBJ2-1, with unresolved D. Germline-derived CDR1 and CDR2 are SGHTA and FQGTGA. Trimming pared 1 base from V and 0 bases from J, leaving 7 bases between. This CDR3 is 15 amino acids long. CDR3 protein: CASSLIWSSYNEQFF. The CDR3 DNA reads TGTGCCAGCAGCTTAATCTGGAGCTCCTACAATGAGCAGTTCTTC.

The V gene is TRBV9, the J gene TRBJ1-2; D is possibly TRBD1 (6 bases). Germline values: CDR1 SGDLS, CDR2 YYNGEE. V lost 4 bases to trimming and J lost 6 bases, with 19 bases between them. The CDR3 has 15 residues. The CDR3: CASSPRNRVVDGYTF. CDR3 DNA: TGTGCCAGCAGCCCCCGCAACAGGGTCGTCGATGGCTACACCTTC.

This chain joins TRBV2 and TRBJ2-5; the D is unclear. V was pared by 0 bases and J by 4 bases, with 12 bases between. Germline V gene data show CDR1 as SNHLY and CDR2 as FYNNEI. This CDR3 spans 15 amino acids. The CDR3 spells CASSEALGAGETQYF. The DNA for the CDR3 is TGTGCCAGCAGTGAAGCGCTAGGAGCCGGAGAGACCCAGTACTTC.

The rearrangement joins TRBV6-5 to TRBJ1-2, with 10 bases that match TRBD1. There are 15 residues in the CDR3. CDR1 is MNHEY and CDR2 is SVGAGI in the germline V gene. Germline trimming cut 6 bases from V and 3 bases from J; bases unmatched to any gene: 7. The chain's CDR3 is CASSRPGTGDYGYTF. As DNA, the CDR3 is TGTGCCAGCAGCCGCCCCGGGACAGGGGACTATGGCTACACCTTC.

The chain links TRBV7-9 to TRBJ1-6, with 7 bases identical to TRBD1. The germline gives CDR1 SEHNR, CDR2 FQNEAQ (reference sequence). V lost 5 bases and J lost 9; bases outside the gene matches: 7. The CDR3 runs to 14 residues. The CDR3 DNA follows: TGTGCCAGCAGCACGACAGGGTTAAGTTCACCCCTCCACTTT. Its translation is CASSTTGLSSPLHF.

CDR3 residues: CSASDLAGGPLGGNEQFF. In DNA, the CDR3 is TGCAGTGCTAGTGATCTAGCGGGGGGCCCTCTAGGTGGCAATGAGCAGTTCTTC. The chain has TRBV20-1 and TRBJ2-1; TRBD2 aligns across 11 bases. Germline CDR1 reads DFQATT; CDR2 reads SNEGSKA (reference sequence). Germline trimming cut 3 bases from V and 6 bases from J; bases unmatched to any gene: 16. This CDR3 spans 18 amino acids.

The rearrangement joins TRBV18 to TRBJ2-7; tentative D call: TRBD1 (5 bases). Trimming stripped 5 bases from V and 2 bases from J, with 13 bases between. CDR1 is KGHSH and CDR2 is LQKENI in the germline V gene. The CDR3 runs 14 residues. CDR3 amino acids: CASSSDSLPYEQYF. The CDR3 region has the DNA TGTGCCAGCTCATCAGACAGCCTCCCCTACGAGCAGTACTTC.

V gene TRBV7-2 combines with J gene TRBJ1-1; D remains unclear. The CDR3 has 14 amino acids. Germline CDR1 reads SGHTA; CDR2 reads FQGNSA. Trimming removed 2 bases from V and 0 bases from J, with 7 bases in between. CDR3 amino acids: CASSLHTMNTEAFF. The CDR3 DNA follows: TGTGCCAGCAGCTTACACACGATGAACACTGAAGCTTTCTTT.

CDR3: CAPKGSGVSTDTQYF. CDR3 in DNA: TGTGCCCCCAAGGGGAGCGGGGTGAGCACAGATACGCAGTATTTT. The chain joins TRBV7-7 to TRBJ2-3; 7 bases fit TRBD2. There are 15 residues in the CDR3. CDR1 and CDR2 (germline): SSHAT, FNYEAQ (reference sequence). The V and J ends lost 11 bases and 0 bases, in that order; junction bases with no gene match: 11. Drawing the rest from reference TRBV7-7 and TRBJ2-3, the complete variable domain is GAGVSQSPRYKVTKRGQDVTLRCDPISSHATLYWYQQALGQGPEFLTYFNYEAQPDKSGLPSDRFSAERPEGSISTLTIQRTEQRDSAMYRCAPKGSGVSTDTQYFGPGTRLTVL.

V gene TRBV11-2 combines with J gene TRBJ2-5, with 7 bases matching TRBD1. This CDR3 region has 15 residues. V shed 5 bases and J 2 bases; nucleotides not matched to a gene: 8. CDR1 and CDR2 (germline): SGHAT, FQNNGV. In DNA, the CDR3 is TGTGCCAGCAGCCCGGCTCAGGGACAGCAAGAGACCCAGTACTTC. Encoded protein: CASSPAQGQQETQYF. Complete variable domain (other parts from reference TRBV11-2 and TRBJ2-5): EAGVAQSPRYKIIEKRQSVAFWCNPISGHATLYWYQQILGQGPKLLIQFQNNGVVDDSQLPKDRFSAERLKGVDSTLKIQPAKLEDSAVYLCASSPAQGQQETQYFGPGTRLLVL.

This chain connects TRBV6-5 to TRBJ2-2; weak D call: TRBD1 (6 bases). CDR3 length equals 15 residues. From germline, CDR1 is MNHEY and CDR2 SVGAGI. Trimming removed 2 bases from V and 4 bases from J, with 11 bases in between. The CDR3 reads CASSYPGAATGELFF. For the CDR3, the DNA is TGTGCCAGCAGTTACCCAGGGGCGGCCACCGGGGAGCTGTTTTTT.

The J gene is TRBJ2-5, the V gene TRBV5-5; TRBD2 might be the D (5 bases). V was pared by 5 bases and J by 7 bases, with 18 bases between. The germline CDR1 and CDR2 sequences are SGHKS and YYEKEE (reference sequence). The CDR3 length is 14 residues. The CDR3 sequence is CASRLQERSGTQYF. The CDR3 coding sequence is TGTGCCAGCAGGCTGCAGGAGCGGTCAGGGACCCAGTACTTC.

The chain uses TRBV30 and TRBJ1-1; 7 positions match TRBD1. Germline V lookup: CDR1 GTSNPN, CDR2 SVGIG (reference sequence). Trimming cost V 8 bases and J 7 bases; bases outside gene matches: 4. This CDR3 spans 10 amino acids. The CDR3 DNA is TGTGCCGGGGGACAGTTTGAAGCTTTCTTT. It codes for CAGGQFEAFF.

V is TRBV6-5 and J is TRBJ1-4; D unresolved. Trimming left V 7 bases short and J 7 bases short, with 7 bases between. The CDR3 runs to 11 residues. CDR1 is MNHEY, CDR2 SVGAGI, per germline. Here the CDR3 DNA reads TGTGCCAGCACCTCCGGTGAAAAACTGTTTTTT. It encodes CASTSGEKLFF.

The chain carries TRBV9 and TRBJ1-5; possible D gene TRBD1, 6 bases. CDR3 length: 16 residues. V was pared by 6 bases and J by 3 bases, with 19 bases between. Germline values: CDR1 SGDLS, CDR2 YYNGEE. As DNA, the CDR3 is TGTGCCAGCACCGCACGGATCCGGGACAACAATCAGCCCCAGCATTTT. This codes for CASTARIRDNNQPQHF.

For the CDR3, the DNA is TGTGCCAGCAGCACCACTAGATACAATGAGCAGTTCTTC. It encodes CASSTTRYNEQFF. V usage is TRBV27 and J usage is TRBJ2-1; possible D gene TRBD2, 5 bases. Trimming stripped 6 bases from V and 4 bases from J, with 10 bases between. The CDR3 is 13 residues long. Germline V lookup: CDR1 MNHEY, CDR2 SMNVEV (reference sequence).

The gene calls are TRBV11-3 and TRBJ2-3; 9 nucleotides line up with TRBD1. This CDR3 spans 15 amino acids. Germline lookup yields CDR1 SGHNT and CDR2 YENEEA. Unmatched junction bases numbered 9, after V lost 5 bases and J lost 6 bases. This CDR3 is CASSRGGQGRDTQYF. The CDR3 DNA follows: TGTGCCAGCAGCCGTGGGGGACAGGGACGGGATACGCAGTATTTT.

The chain employs TRBV5-1 and TRBJ2-1; 11 nucleotides line up with TRBD1. The CDR3 runs to 16 residues. V was pared by 4 bases and J by 4 bases, with 7 bases of the junction left unmatched. Germline V CDR1 and CDR2: SGHRS, YFSETQ. The CDR3 DNA reads as TGCGCCAGCAGCGTCCGGGACAGGGGGTTATACAATGAGCAGTTCTTC. The encoded protein is CASSVRDRGLYNEQFF.

This sequence joins TRBV27 and TRBJ2-1; tentative D call: TRBD1 (5 bases). Germline V gene sequence: CDR1 MNHEY, CDR2 SMNVEV (reference sequence). The CDR3 is 16 residues long. V shed 6 bases and J shed 0 bases, with 15 bases lying between them. CDR3 DNA: TGTGCCAGCAGCCTAAGGGCTCAGGGCTCCTACAATGAGCAGTTCTTC. Translation gives CASSLRAQGSYNEQFF.

The chain uses TRBV2 and TRBJ1-5; no definite D call. Per germline, CDR1 SNHLY and CDR2 FYNNEI. Between the trimmed V and J ends, which lost 4 bases and 1 base, there was a span of 8 bases. The CDR3 spans 14 residues. CDR3 sequence reads: CASSVYGSNQPQHF. CDR3 in DNA: TGTGCCAGCAGTGTCTACGGGAGCAATCAGCCCCAGCATTTT.

The CDR3 DNA follows: TGTGCCAGCAGTGAAGAAGCCACCGGGGAGCTGTTTTTT. It encodes CASSEEATGELFF. The rearrangement uses TRBV6-1 and TRBJ2-2; no reliable D call. Germline V gives CDR1 MNHNS, CDR2 SASEGT. CDR3 length equals 13 residues. With 1 base removed from V and 4 bases from J, the gap between germline ends came to 4 bases.

The chain couples TRBV28 to TRBJ2-7; 9 bases align to TRBD2. Germline trimming cut 6 bases from V and 3 bases from J; bases unmatched to any gene: 9. Germline CDR1 reads MDHEN; CDR2 reads SYDVKM. This CDR3 contains 15 residues. For the CDR3, the DNA is TGTGCCAGCAGCCCCGGCGGGGGGGCCCGCTACGAGCAGTACTTC. This gives the protein CASSPGGGARYEQYF.

The chain links TRBV9 to TRBJ2-5; TRBD2 agrees at 16 bases. This CDR3 comprises 19 residues. CDR1 and CDR2 (germline): SGDLS, YYNGEE. The junction had 9 bases not matched to a gene; V was cut back by 4 bases and J by 0 bases. Here the CDR3 reads CASSRLGLAGGQYQETQYF. Written as DNA, the CDR3 is TGTGCCAGCAGCCGACTGGGACTAGCGGGGGGGCAGTACCAAGAGACCCAGTACTTC.

The chain joins TRBV7-4 to TRBJ2-7; 9 bases fit TRBD2. Per germline, CDR1 SGHVT and CDR2 SQSDAQ. This CDR3 is built from 17 residues. With 8 bases clipped from V and 4 bases from J, the junction kept 18 bases outside the gene matches. CDR3 nucleotides: TGTGCCAGCCCTCCCCCACCTATAGCGGGGGACTTTTACGAGCAGTACTTC. Translation: CASPPPPIAGDFYEQYF.

V usage is TRBV27 and J usage is TRBJ1-2; 8 bases are a match to TRBD1. From germline, CDR1 is MNHEY and CDR2 SMNVEV (reference sequence). The CDR3 length is 16 residues. J gave up 6 bases and V 2 bases, and 11 bases lay outside the gene matches. CDR3 sequence (DNA): TGTGCCAGCAGTTTAATCGGGACCAGGGGGCGAAATGGCTACACCTTC. This sequence encodes CASSLIGTRGRNGYTF.